These 7 T cell receptor beta chains originate from one sample sequenced in a study of T cell repertoires in cytomegalovirus infection (dated by TCRdb to about 2019). Read against the paper, the sample's treatment or condition label means: in vitro stimulation with specific CMV peptide epitopes to enrich CMV-specific T cells. These TCRs are of unknown antigen specificity. For sequencing, an Illumina HiSeq 1500 was employed. TCRdb trimmed the raw reads at Q25, called clones with MiXCR and kept productive beta chains. Each CDR3 protein appears once, grouped with its most common genes and DNA. This sample has about 700,000 distinct CDR3 sequences in its table, and around 31% of those were observed once. Around a sixth of the sample is taken by the ten largest. The specimen was cultured PBMCs, collected from culture after CMV antigen stimulation. These receptors originate from a human donor in good health (CMV status not recorded). Some clones in this sample may be carry-over from other donors' samples.

This chain connects TRBV27 to TRBJ2-2; perhaps TRBD1 as D (6 bases). The CDR3 loop spans 15 amino acids. Germline-derived CDR1 and CDR2 are MNHEY and SMNVEV (reference sequence). The V end lost 3 bases, the J end lost 4 bases, and 12 bases lay between the germline ends. The CDR3 protein is CASSFTGKGTGELFF. The CDR3 region has the DNA TGTGCCAGCAGTTTTACAGGGAAGGGCACCGGGGAGCTGTTTTTT.

Concerning this clonotype itself: This may be a read error, as it is one base from a much larger clone. The CDR3 bases are TGTGCCAGCAGTTACGGAGGGAACCAATACAATGGGCAGTTCTTC. Protein sequence: CASSYGGNQYNGQFF. The chain joins TRBV7-2 to TRBJ2-1; D possibly corresponds to TRBD2 (6 bases). The CDR3 sequence is 15 residues long. Germline-derived CDR1 and CDR2 are SGHTA and FQGNSA.

This clonotype was recorded a few times. The V and J genes are TRBV12-3 or TRBV12-4 and TRBJ2-2; D may be TRBD2 (6 bases). V was shortened by 5 bases and J by 2 bases, with 12 bases between the two germline ends. The length of the CDR3 is 15 residues. CDR3 coding DNA: TGTGCCAGCAGTCGGGACGGGACTAACACCGGGGAGCTGTTTTTT. Amino acids: CASSRDGTNTGELFF.

V gene TRBV3-1 combines with J gene TRBJ2-5, with D maybe TRBD1 (6 bases). V lost 1 base and J 2 bases, leaving 8 bases between the germline ends. CDR1 LGHDT and CDR2 YNNKEL come from the germline V gene (reference sequence). The CDR3 consists of 14 residues. This CDR3 reads CASSQAGTQETQYF. The CDR3 DNA is TGTGCCAGCAGCCAAGCGGGGACACAAGAGACCCAGTACTTC.

This chain joins TRBV6-8 and TRBJ2-7, with D unresolved. CDR1 is MNHGY and CDR2 is SAAAGT in the germline V gene. V dropped 4 bases and J dropped 2 bases, with 12 bases sitting between them. The CDR3 runs to 14 residues. The CDR3 DNA reads TGTGCCAGCAGTTCGGAAGGGTATCCCTACGAGCAGTACTTC. It encodes CASSSEGYPYEQYF.

The chain employs TRBV6-1 and TRBJ1-1; D call uncertain. Trimming left V 0 bases short and J 4 bases short, with 6 bases between. In germline, CDR1 is MNHNS, CDR2 SASEGT. The CDR3 runs 13 residues. The CDR3 protein is CASSEALVTEAFF. CDR3 bases: TGTGCCAGCAGTGAAGCTTTGGTCACTGAAGCTTTCTTT.

This clonotype has more than one count but fewer than ten. The rearrangement joins TRBV6-2 or TRBV6-3 to TRBJ1-5, with a possible D match to TRBD1 (6 bases). Germline CDR1 is MNHEY and CDR2 is SVGEGT. The CDR3 length is 14 residues. V lost 10 bases and J 6 bases, leaving 19 bases between the germline ends. The CDR3 protein is CATRDTLWGQPQHF. Here the CDR3 DNA reads TGTGCCACCCGGGACACGCTATGGGGTCAGCCCCAGCATTTT.